The T cell receptor (beta chain) under discussion was sequenced for a study of shared clonotypes between healthy human individuals. Study-wide background: Every donor yielded three CD4 naive, three CD4 memory, two CD8 naive and one CD8 memory plate. General study points: Larger estimated richness was generally seen in naive subsets than in memory subsets. Rarefaction revealed incomplete sorted-subset sequencing despite large depth.

Original data processing: There were no quality scores in the junction-only immunoSEQ sequences, so filtering differed. Method: immunoSEQ multiplex PCR; TCRdb's copy keeps in-frame clones and lacks some. The V and J calls and clone size are taken from that table; D and trimming were inferred from the DNA. The table has about 380,000 clones, about 97% seen once; the top ten hold around 0.29%. Germline values: CDR1 MDHEN, CDR2 SYDVKM. The CDR3 contains 15 residues. V shed 4 bases, J shed 8 bases, and the junction held 8 bases outside the gene matches. Remarks on this clone: The antigen remains undetermined.

This sequence joins TRBV28 and TRBJ1-3; 10 bases are a match to TRBD1. The source is a man aged 25-40 years in good health. Material for sequencing was memory CD8+ T cells sorted from blood. This sample's subset: CD45RO+ cells pooled with CCR7-negative TemRA cells. Here the CDR3 reads CASSSDRGSGDTIYF. CDR3 sequence (DNA): TGTGCCAGCAGTTCGGACAGGGGGAGCGGGGACACCATATATTTT.